These T cell receptor beta chains were read from a single sample in a study of OX40 agonist ivuxolimab in advanced cancers. Profiling relied on immunoSEQ multiplex PCR, and the TCRdb table lists in-frame clones only, not all of them. The top ten clones hold about 10% of a sample with approximately 20,000 clones, roughly 91% of them seen once. Sequenced material: CD4+ or CD8+ T cells sorted from blood, taken in a trial of the OX40 agonist ivuxolimab. The receptors stem from an adult with an advanced solid tumor such as melanoma, head and neck, liver or kidney cancer. Both conserved end residues are part of each CDR3. The order of the fields is CDR3 length, clone size, V gene, D gene, J gene, CDR3 protein, CDR3 DNA. D genes are given only for firm matches. The size entry is marked missing in some rows and otherwise reads once, few, many or a size class.

length: 14; size: -; V: TRBV6-5; D: -; J: TRBJ1-2; CDR3: CASSYSAAGYGYTF; DNA: TGTGCCAGCAGTTACTCGGCGGCAGGGTATGGCTACACCTTC
length: 12; size: -; V: TRBV27; D: -; J: TRBJ2-7; CDR3: CASSPGAYEQYF; DNA: TGTGCCAGCAGTCCTGGAGCCTACGAGCAGTACTTC
length: 15; size: -; V: TRBV27; D: -; J: TRBJ1-1; CDR3: CASSSPSLSKTEAFF; DNA: TGTGCCAGCAGTTCCCCGAGTCTATCGAAGACTGAAGCTTTCTTT
length: 12; size: -; V: TRBV2; D: -; J: TRBJ2-7; CDR3: CASGQSSYEQYF; DNA: TGTGCCAGTGGACAGAGCTCCTACGAGCAGTACTTC
length: 11; size: -; V: TRBV5-5; D: -; J: TRBJ2-1; CDR3: CASSQTYEQFF; DNA: TGTGCCAGCAGCCAGACCTATGAGCAGTTCTTC
length: 15; size: -; V: TRBV7-9; D: TRBD1; J: TRBJ1-2; CDR3: CASSLSFGQGVGYTF; DNA: TGTGCCAGCAGCTTATCTTTCGGACAGGGGGTAGGCTACACCTTC
length: 16; size: -; V: TRBV5-1; D: -; J: TRBJ2-7; CDR3: CASSVGTGLNSYEQYF; DNA: TGCGCCAGCAGCGTTGGTACAGGACTTAACTCCTACGAGCAGTACTTC
length: 12; size: -; V: TRBV29-1; D: -; J: TRBJ1-1; CDR3: CSVVDSSTEAFF; DNA: TGCAGCGTGGTTGACAGTTCTACTGAAGCTTTCTTT
length: 14; size: once; V: TRBV4-1; D: -; J: TRBJ1-2; CDR3: CASSQMDGGYDYTF; DNA: TGCGCCAGCAGCCAAATGGACGGGGGCTATGACTACACCTTC
length: 17; size: -; V: TRBV10-3; D: TRBD2; J: TRBJ2-5; CDR3: CAISEGTSLRGGETQYF; DNA: TGTGCCATCAGTGAAGGGACTAGTCTCCGGGGTGGAGAGACCCAGTACTTC
length: 14; size: -; V: TRBV27; D: -; J: TRBJ2-3; CDR3: CASSWGSSADTQYF; DNA: TGTGCCAGCAGTTGGGGAAGTAGTGCCGATACGCAGTATTTT
length: 16; size: -; V: TRBV18; D: TRBD2; J: TRBJ2-3; CDR3: CASSPLSGEGTDTQYF; DNA: TGTGCCAGCTCACCCCTGAGCGGGGAGGGCACAGATACGCAGTATTTT
length: 14; size: -; V: TRBV9; D: -; J: TRBJ2-1; CDR3: CAGGPFSSFNEQFF; DNA: TGTGCCGGGGGTCCTTTCTCTAGCTTCAATGAGCAGTTCTTC
length: 15; size: -; V: TRBV7-6; D: -; J: TRBJ2-3; CDR3: CASSQEAASVDTQYF; DNA: TGTGCCAGCAGCCAAGAGGCGGCTAGCGTGGATACGCAGTATTTT
length: 17; size: -; V: TRBV29-1; D: -; J: TRBJ2-2; CDR3: CSVLIDSAASNTGELFF; DNA: TGCAGCGTTCTCATCGACTCGGCAGCATCGAACACCGGGGAGCTGTTTTTT
length: 12; size: -; V: TRBV30; D: -; J: TRBJ1-3; CDR3: CALTDSGNTIYF; DNA: TGTGCCTTGACGGACTCTGGAAACACCATATATTTT
length: 12; size: -; V: TRBV19; D: -; J: TRBJ1-1; CDR3: CASKYGLTEAFF; DNA: TGTGCCAGTAAATACGGGCTAACTGAAGCTTTCTTT
length: 16; size: -; V: TRBV9; D: -; J: TRBJ1-1; CDR3: CASSVVVRPMNTEAFF; DNA: TGTGCCAGCAGCGTAGTAGTTAGGCCCATGAACACTGAAGCTTTCTTT
length: 17; size: once; V: TRBV4-2; D: TRBD2; J: TRBJ2-3; CDR3: CASSQDGDGRGPDTQYF; DNA: TGTGCCAGCAGCCAAGATGGCGACGGGAGGGGACCAGATACGCAGTATTTT
length: 13; size: -; V: TRBV9; D: -; J: TRBJ2-2; CDR3: CASSPADTGELFF; DNA: TGTGCCAGCAGCCCAGCGGACACCGGGGAGCTGTTTTTT
length: 17; size: -; V: TRBV11-2; D: TRBD2; J: TRBJ2-1; CDR3: CASSLVLAGGPEGEQFF; DNA: TGTGCCAGCAGCTTAGTGCTAGCGGGGGGGCCGGAGGGGGAGCAGTTCTTC
length: 18; size: -; V: TRBV27; D: -; J: TRBJ2-7; CDR3: CASSLSPPRGGPTYEQYF; DNA: TGTGCCAGCAGTTTATCGCCACCGAGGGGGGGCCCAACTTACGAGCAGTACTTC
length: 11; size: -; V: TRBV27; D: -; J: TRBJ2-7; CDR3: CASSSSYEQYF; DNA: TGTGCCAGCAGTTCCTCCTACGAGCAGTACTTC
length: 13; size: -; V: TRBV5-4; D: -; J: TRBJ2-5; CDR3: CASSLEPGSAQYF; DNA: TGTGCCAGCAGCTTGGAGCCAGGGTCGGCCCAGTACTTC
length: 16; size: -; V: TRBV7-8; D: -; J: TRBJ1-1; CDR3: CASSLAATEMNTEAFF; DNA: TGTGCCAGCAGCTTAGCGGCAACAGAAATGAACACTGAAGCTTTCTTT
length: 14; size: -; V: TRBV10-1; D: -; J: TRBJ2-2; CDR3: CASSGLGTTGELFF; DNA: TGCGCCAGCAGCGGCCTTGGGACCACCGGGGAGCTGTTTTTT
length: 14; size: -; V: TRBV6-5; D: -; J: TRBJ2-7; CDR3: CASSSQGPSYEQYF; DNA: TGTGCCAGCAGTTCCCAGGGGCCTTCCTACGAGCAGTACTTC
length: 12; size: few; V: TRBV29-1; D: -; J: TRBJ1-1; CDR3: CSVEVMNTEAFF; DNA: TGCAGCGTTGAGGTCATGAACACTGAAGCTTTCTTT
length: 16; size: -; V: TRBV29-1; D: -; J: TRBJ2-1; CDR3: CSVEDVAGGSYNEQFF; DNA: TGCAGCGTTGAAGATGTCGCCGGGGGCTCCTACAATGAGCAGTTCTTC
length: 16; size: -; V: TRBV2; D: -; J: TRBJ2-5; CDR3: CASNGKGGVRGETQYF; DNA: TGTGCCAGCAATGGCAAGGGGGGGGTACGTGGGGAGACCCAGTACTTC
length: 15; size: -; V: TRBV29-1; D: TRBD2; J: TRBJ2-3; CDR3: CSVGGGTGPTDTQYF; DNA: TGCAGCGTTGGGGGGGGAACGGGACCCACAGATACGCAGTATTTT
length: 13; size: -; V: TRBV5-1; D: -; J: TRBJ2-7; CDR3: CASSLGGTYEQYF; DNA: TGCGCCAGCAGCTTGGGGGGCACCTACGAGCAGTACTTC
length: 16; size: -; V: TRBV9; D: TRBD1; J: TRBJ2-3; CDR3: CASSPRTGGRTDTQYF; DNA: TGTGCCAGCAGCCCCCGGACAGGGGGCCGCACAGATACGCAGTATTTT
length: 12; size: -; V: TRBV6-1; D: -; J: TRBJ2-3; CDR3: CASSPMGNTQYF; DNA: TGTGCCAGCAGTCCCATGGGAAATACGCAGTATTTT
length: 14; size: -; V: TRBV11-2; D: -; J: TRBJ1-2; CDR3: CASSLSGPEGGYTF; DNA: TGTGCCAGCAGCTTATCGGGCCCCGAGGGCGGCTACACCTTC
length: 14; size: -; V: TRBV6-6; D: TRBD2; J: TRBJ2-1; CDR3: CASSYGTSYNEQFF; DNA: TGTGCCAGCAGTTACGGGACTAGTTACAATGAGCAGTTCTTC
length: 15; size: -; V: TRBV10-2; D: TRBD2; J: TRBJ2-1; CDR3: CASRPSGSSYNEQFF; DNA: TGCGCCAGCAGACCTAGCGGAAGCTCCTACAATGAGCAGTTCTTC
length: 9; size: -; V: TRBV9; D: -; J: TRBJ1-1; CDR3: CASSAPLVF; DNA: TGTGCCAGCAGCGCTCCTCTTGTCTTT
length: 16; size: -; V: TRBV4-1; D: -; J: TRBJ1-1; CDR3: CASSQGWDIRNTEAFF; DNA: TGCGCCAGCAGCCAAGGGTGGGACATAAGAAACACTGAAGCTTTCTTT
length: 13; size: -; V: TRBV18; D: -; J: TRBJ2-5; CDR3: CASSRGEEETQYF; DNA: TGTGCCAGCTCACGGGGGGAGGAAGAGACCCAGTACTTC
length: 14; size: -; V: TRBV5-5; D: -; J: TRBJ1-5; CDR3: CASSWGPGNQPQHF; DNA: TGTGCCAGCAGCTGGGGCCCGGGCAATCAGCCCCAGCATTTT
length: 14; size: -; V: TRBV7-9; D: -; J: TRBJ1-6; CDR3: CATASGESDSPLHF; DNA: TGTGCCACCGCGTCGGGGGAATCCGATTCACCCCTCCACTTT
length: 14; size: -; V: TRBV2; D: -; J: TRBJ2-3; CDR3: CASRETGTPDTQYF; DNA: TGTGCCAGCAGAGAGACAGGAACCCCAGATACGCAGTATTTT
length: 16; size: -; V: TRBV7-3; D: -; J: TRBJ2-2; CDR3: CASSLTSRYHAGELFF; DNA: TGTGCCAGCAGCTTAACGTCTAGATATCACGCCGGGGAGCTGTTTTTT
length: 15; size: few; V: TRBV6-5; D: TRBD1; J: TRBJ2-7; CDR3: CASSFTGTGRLEQYF; DNA: TGTGCCAGCAGTTTTACCGGGACAGGGCGTCTCGAGCAGTACTTC
length: 18; size: -; V: TRBV7-9; D: TRBD1; J: TRBJ2-7; CDR3: CASSLSPPSDRFTYEQYF; DNA: TGTGCCAGCAGCTTAAGCCCCCCCTCGGACAGGTTCACCTACGAGCAGTACTTC
length: 18; size: -; V: TRBV27; D: -; J: TRBJ1-2; CDR3: CASSYRQATNGWNYGYTF; DNA: TGTGCCAGCAGTTACCGACAGGCGACGAACGGGTGGAACTATGGCTACACCTTC
length: 15; size: -; V: TRBV14; D: -; J: TRBJ1-6; CDR3: CASSLRGGLDSPLHF; DNA: TGTGCCAGCAGCCTCAGAGGGGGTCTGGATTCACCCCTCCACTTT
length: 15; size: -; V: TRBV18; D: TRBD2; J: TRBJ2-2; CDR3: CASSRPGRKTGELFF; DNA: TGTGCCAGCTCACGTCCCGGGAGGAAAACCGGGGAGCTGTTTTTT
length: 13; size: -; V: TRBV30; D: -; J: TRBJ1-1; CDR3: CAWTATGSAEAFF; DNA: TGTGCCTGGACAGCAACAGGGAGCGCTGAAGCTTTCTTT